Here is one T cell receptor (beta chain) with its context. Its specificity is unknown. This entry comes from a study of OX40 agonist ivuxolimab in advanced cancers. Study context: Patients received ivuxolimab, an agonistic anti-OX40 (CD134) antibody. One patient with hepatocellular carcinoma and two with cutaneous melanoma, three in all, had partial responses.

The CDR3 sequence is 19 residues long. General observations from the study: Clonal expansion from baseline to week 6 occurred in both CD4+ and CD8+ T cells. Partly responding patients at 0.1-3.0 mg/kg showed some of the smallest clonal expansion.

TCRdb keeps only in-frame clones here, not all; method: immunoSEQ multiplex PCR. This table holds 38,000 or so clones, roughly nine tenths found once. The sequence came from an adult with an advanced solid tumor such as melanoma, head and neck, liver or kidney cancer. The genes are TRBV1 and TRBJ2-1; no check of the table's D call, TRBD1, against the DNA was made. TRBV1 is labeled a pseudogene. Sample: CD4+ or CD8+ T cells sorted from blood, taken in a trial of the OX40 agonist ivuxolimab. The CDR3 DNA reads TGCACCAGCAGCCAAGATCGACCCTGGGACAGGCGGGGCAAGAATGAGCAGTTCTTC. It translates to CTSSQDRPWDRRGKNEQFF.